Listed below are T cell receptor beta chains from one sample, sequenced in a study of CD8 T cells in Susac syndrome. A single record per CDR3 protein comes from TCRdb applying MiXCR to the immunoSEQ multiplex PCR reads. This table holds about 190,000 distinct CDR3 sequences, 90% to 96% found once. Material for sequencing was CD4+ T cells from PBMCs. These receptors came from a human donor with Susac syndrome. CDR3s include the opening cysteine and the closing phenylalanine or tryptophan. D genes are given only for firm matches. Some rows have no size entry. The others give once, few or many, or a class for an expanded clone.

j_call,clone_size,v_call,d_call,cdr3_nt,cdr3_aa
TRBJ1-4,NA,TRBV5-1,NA,TGCGCCAGCAGCTTTTTGGACACCGCGGTGGATGAAAAACTGTTTTTT,CASSFLDTAVDEKLFF
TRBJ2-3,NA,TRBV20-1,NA,TGCAGTGCTCCGCTTGGTACTGGGGGGTTGGATACGCAGTATTTT,CSAPLGTGGLDTQYF
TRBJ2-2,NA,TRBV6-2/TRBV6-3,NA,TGTGCCAGCAGTTACGGCGGCGGGGAGCTGTTTTTT,CASSYGGGELFF
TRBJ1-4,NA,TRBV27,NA,TGTGCCAGCAGCCGCGAAGGTTTCACTAATGAAAAACTGTTTTTT,CASSREGFTNEKLFF
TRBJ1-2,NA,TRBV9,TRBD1,TGTGCCAGCAGCGTAGACCAGAGGACAGGCCATGGCTACACCTTC,CASSVDQRTGHGYTF
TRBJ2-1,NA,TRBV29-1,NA,TGCAGCGTTGAGTCGGACAGAAATGAGCAGTTCTTC,CSVESDRNEQFF
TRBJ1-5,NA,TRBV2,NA,TGTGCCAGCAGTGATGGGTATAGCAATCAGCCCCAGCATTTT,CASSDGYSNQPQHF
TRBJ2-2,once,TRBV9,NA,TGTGCCAGCAGCCGGGACTCCACCGGGGAGCTGTTTTTT,CASSRDSTGELFF
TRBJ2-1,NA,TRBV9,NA,TGTGCCAGCAGCTTTAGCGGAGGGGACCCCAATGAGCAGTTCTTC,CASSFSGGDPNEQFF
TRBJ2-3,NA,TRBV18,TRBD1,TGTGCCAGCTCACCAAGGGACAGGGGATACACAGATACGCAGTATTTT,CASSPRDRGYTDTQYF
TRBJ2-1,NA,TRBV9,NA,TGTGCCAGCAGCGTAGCGGTCCTACGGGACAATGAGCAGTTCTTC,CASSVAVLRDNEQFF
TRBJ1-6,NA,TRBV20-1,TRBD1,TGCAGTGCTTCCCTCGGGACAGGGGTTAATTCACCCCTCCACTTT,CSASLGTGVNSPLHF
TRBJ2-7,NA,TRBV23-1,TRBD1,TGCGCCAGCAGTCAGCCTGGACAGGGCTGCAACGAGCAGTACTTC,CASSQPGQGCNEQYF
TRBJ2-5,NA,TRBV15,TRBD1,TGTGCCACCAGCAGAGGGGGACAGGGGAAGACCCAGTACTTC,CATSRGGQGKTQYF
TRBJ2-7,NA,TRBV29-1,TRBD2,TGCAGCGTTGGGGGGAGGACTAGCCTATACGAGCAGTACTTC,CSVGGRTSLYEQYF
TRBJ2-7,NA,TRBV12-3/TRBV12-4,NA,TGTGCCAGCAGTTTTAGGACAGCGAACTACGAGCAGTACTTC,CASSFRTANYEQYF
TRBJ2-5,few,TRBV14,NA,TGTGCCAGCAGCCAAGCTTGGCAAGAGACCCAGTACTTC,CASSQAWQETQYF
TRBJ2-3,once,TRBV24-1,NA,TGTGCCACCAGTGATCCGAGGAGGGGGCGGACAGATACGCAGTATTTT,CATSDPRRGRTDTQYF
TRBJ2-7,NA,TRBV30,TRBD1,TGTGCCTGGAGGGACAGGCGCTACGAGCAGTACTTC,CAWRDRRYEQYF
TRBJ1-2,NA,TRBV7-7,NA,TGTGCCAGCAGCCCAATTGGAAGCTTTGGGTACACCTTC,CASSPIGSFGYTF
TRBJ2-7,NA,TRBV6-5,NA,TGTGCCAGCACCTCAGCGTACGAGCAGTACTTC,CASTSAYEQYF
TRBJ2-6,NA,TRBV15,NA,TGTGCCACCAGCTATCGTTTTCCGGGAGTGGGCTCTGGGGCCAACGTCCTGACTTTC,CATSYRFPGVGSGANVLTF
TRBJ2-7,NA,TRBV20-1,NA,TGCAGTGCTAAGGCGCAGGGAGGCTACGAGCAGTACTTC,CSAKAQGGYEQYF
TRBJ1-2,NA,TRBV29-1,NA,TGCAGCGTGACAATGAGTCAGGATGGCTACACCTTC,CSVTMSQDGYTF
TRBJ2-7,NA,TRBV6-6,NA,TGTGCCAGCAGTTACGACACTCTTCAATACAACGAGCAGTACTTC,CASSYDTLQYNEQYF
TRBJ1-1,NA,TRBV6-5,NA,TGTGCCAGCAGCTCAACTCCGGGACGGAACACTGAAGCTTTCTTT,CASSSTPGRNTEAFF